This T cell receptor beta chain is from a study of shared clonotypes between healthy human individuals. Using approximately 200 ng DNA, 25,000 to 35,000 T cell genomes, the sorted-subset replicate PCRs were run. Generated by immunoSEQ multiplex PCR, the TCRdb table keeps only in-frame clones and is missing some. Of millions of clones listed, more than 80% are singletons. Findings and limits, study-wide: When naive CD4 clonotypes were compared across a handful of donors, 5% to 5.5% were shared.

CDR1 is MGHRA and CDR2 is YSYEKL in the germline V gene. V dropped 5 bases and J dropped 7 bases, with 23 bases sitting between them. The CDR3 contains 17 residues. Naive CD4+ cells were CD45RA-selected; the remaining cells were memory. Comments on this clone: The antigen is unknown.

The chain is built from TRBV4-1 and TRBJ1-4; weak D call: TRBD1 (5 bases). The receptor was derived from a man aged 18 to 30 in good health. Some clones in this sample may be carry-over from other donors' samples. The sample taken for sequencing was naive CD4+ T cells from PBMCs. Regarding subset: CD45RA+ positively selected. The CDR3: CASSFSGTQAVGEKLFF. The CDR3 coding sequence is TGCGCCAGCAGCTTCTCCGGGACCCAAGCGGTTGGTGAAAAACTGTTTTTT.